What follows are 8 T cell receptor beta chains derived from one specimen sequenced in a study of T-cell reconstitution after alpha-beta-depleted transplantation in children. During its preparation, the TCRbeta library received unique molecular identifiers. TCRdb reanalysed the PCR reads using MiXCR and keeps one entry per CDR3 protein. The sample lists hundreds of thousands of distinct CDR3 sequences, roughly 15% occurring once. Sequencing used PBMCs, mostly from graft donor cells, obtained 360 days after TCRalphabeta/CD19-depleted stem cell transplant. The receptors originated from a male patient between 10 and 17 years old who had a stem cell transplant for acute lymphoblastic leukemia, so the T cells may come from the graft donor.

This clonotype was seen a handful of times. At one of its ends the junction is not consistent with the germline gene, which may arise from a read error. The DNA of the CDR3 is TGTGCCAGCAGCTTGGAAAGGTTCCAGAGCTTC. This codes for CASSLERFQSF. The rearrangement uses TRBV5-5 and TRBJ2-7; D is ambiguous. CDR3 length equals 11 residues. Germline lookup yields CDR1 SGHKS and CDR2 YYEKEE (reference sequence). The full variable domain, in which reference TRBV5-5 and TRBJ2-7 provide the parts outside the CDR3, is DAGVTQSPTHLIKTRGQQVTLRCSPISGHKSVSWYQQVLGQGPQFIFQYYEKEERGRGNFPDRFSARQFPNYSSELNVNALLLGDSALYLCASSLERFQSFGPGTRLTVT.

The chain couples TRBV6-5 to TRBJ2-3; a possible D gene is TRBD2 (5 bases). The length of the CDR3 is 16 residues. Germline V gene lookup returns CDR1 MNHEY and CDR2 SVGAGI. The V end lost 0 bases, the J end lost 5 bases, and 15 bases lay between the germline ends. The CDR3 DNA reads TGTGCCAGCAGTTACTCGGCGATGCGGGTTGGAGATACGCAGTATTTT. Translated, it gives CASSYSAMRVGDTQYF.

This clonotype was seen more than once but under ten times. The CDR3 DNA is TGTGCCAGCAGGGGGGTGGGGACTAGCGTTACCTACGAGCAGTACTTC. Encoded protein: CASRGVGTSVTYEQYF. V and J are TRBV7-9 and TRBJ2-7, with 10 bases matching TRBD2. Germline V lookup: CDR1 SEHNR, CDR2 FQNEAQ (reference sequence). The CDR3 has 16 residues. Trimming removed 6 bases from V and 2 bases from J; junction bases left unmatched: 10.

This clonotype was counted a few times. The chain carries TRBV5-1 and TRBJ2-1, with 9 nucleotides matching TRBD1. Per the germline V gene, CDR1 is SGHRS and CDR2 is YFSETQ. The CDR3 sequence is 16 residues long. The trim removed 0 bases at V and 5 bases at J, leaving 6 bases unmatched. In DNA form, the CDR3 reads TGCGCCAGCAGCTTGGCCGCGGGACAGGGCCACAATGAGCAGTTCTTC. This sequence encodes CASSLAAGQGHNEQFF.

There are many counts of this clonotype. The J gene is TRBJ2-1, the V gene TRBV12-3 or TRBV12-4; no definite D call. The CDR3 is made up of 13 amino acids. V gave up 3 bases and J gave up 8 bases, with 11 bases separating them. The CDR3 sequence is CASSFQALDEQFF. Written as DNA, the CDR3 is TGTGCCAGCAGTTTCCAAGCTCTCGATGAGCAGTTCTTC.

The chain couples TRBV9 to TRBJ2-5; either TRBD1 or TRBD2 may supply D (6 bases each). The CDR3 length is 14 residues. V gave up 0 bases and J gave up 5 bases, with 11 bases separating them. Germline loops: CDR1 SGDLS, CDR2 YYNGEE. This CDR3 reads CASSVVGGEETQYF. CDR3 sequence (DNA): TGTGCCAGCAGCGTAGTGGGGGGCGAGGAGACCCAGTACTTC.

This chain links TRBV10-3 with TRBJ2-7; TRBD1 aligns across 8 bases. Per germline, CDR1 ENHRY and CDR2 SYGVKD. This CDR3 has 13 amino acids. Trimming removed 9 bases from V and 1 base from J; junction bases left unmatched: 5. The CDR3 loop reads CAITTGVSYEQYF. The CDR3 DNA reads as TGTGCCATTACGACAGGGGTATCCTACGAGCAGTACTTC.

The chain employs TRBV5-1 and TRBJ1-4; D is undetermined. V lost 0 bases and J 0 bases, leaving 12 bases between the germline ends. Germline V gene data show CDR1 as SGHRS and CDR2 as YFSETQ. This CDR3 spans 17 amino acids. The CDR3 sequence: CASSLGIRRATNEKLFF. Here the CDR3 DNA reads TGCGCCAGCAGCTTGGGTATTAGAAGAGCAACTAATGAAAAACTGTTTTTT.